The 15 T cell receptor beta chains presented below share a single source sample, sequenced in a study of OX40 agonist ivuxolimab in advanced cancers. TCRdb's copy holds only in-frame clones and misses some; the assay was immunoSEQ multiplex PCR. Of about 70,000 clones in the sample, about 93% were seen once. The sample here was CD4+ or CD8+ T cells sorted from blood, taken in a trial of the OX40 agonist ivuxolimab. The receptors originated from an adult with an advanced solid tumor such as melanoma, head and neck, liver or kidney cancer.

This clone was detected only once. V is TRBV5-1 and J is TRBJ2-1, with 7 bases lining up with TRBD1. V gave up 0 bases and J gave up 9 bases; unmatched junction bases: 3. The germline V gene encodes CDR1 SGHRS and CDR2 YFSETQ. The CDR3 is 13 amino acids. CDR3 DNA sequence: TGCGCCAGCAGCTTGGACACAGGGGTTGAGCAGTTCTTC. This translates into CASSLDTGVEQFF.

The chain carries TRBV27 and TRBJ2-7; 11 positions match TRBD1. The V segment lost 5 bases and the J segment 7 bases; nucleotides outside the gene matches: 7. Looked up from germline, CDR1 is MNHEY and CDR2 is SMNVEV (reference sequence). This CDR3 comprises 14 residues. CDR3 bases: TGTGCCAGCAGTGACGGGACAGGGGGTCGAGAGCAGTACTTC. This sequence encodes CASSDGTGGREQYF.

The genes are TRBV9 and TRBJ1-2; D possibly corresponds to TRBD1 (5 bases). Trimming left V 4 bases short and J 4 bases short, with 20 bases between. From germline, CDR1 is SGDLS and CDR2 YYNGEE. The CDR3 is made up of 16 amino acids. The CDR3 coding sequence is TGTGCCAGCAGCCCAGCGGCCACAGGTGGATTCTATGGCTACACCTTC. Translated, it gives CASSPAATGGFYGYTF.

V usage is TRBV27 and J usage is TRBJ2-5; no clear D. This CDR3 contains 14 residues. Trimming shortened V by 5 bases and J by 3 bases, and 13 bases separated the two germline ends. CDR1 and CDR2 (germline): MNHEY, SMNVEV (reference sequence). CDR3 protein: CASSPRRREETQYF. In DNA, the CDR3 is TGTGCCAGCAGTCCCCGAAGGCGTGAAGAGACCCAGTACTTC.

This chain links TRBV5-4 with TRBJ2-7, with 10 bases identical to TRBD1. CDR3 size: 15 residues. J was trimmed by 2 bases and V by 3 bases; bases with no gene match: 5. Germline V gene lookup returns CDR1 SGHNT and CDR2 YYREEE (reference sequence). CDR3 nucleotide sequence: TGTGCCAGCAGCTCCCCGGGACAGGGGACCTACGAGCAGTACTTC. It is translated as CASSSPGQGTYEQYF.

V is TRBV7-9 and J is TRBJ1-4, with a possible D match to TRBD1 (6 bases). CDR3 length: 15 amino acids. Trimming shortened V by 5 bases and J by 7 bases, and 17 bases separated the two germline ends. Germline CDR1 SEHNR, CDR2 FQNEAQ (reference sequence). The CDR3 protein is CASSPENSGAEKLFF. CDR3 coding DNA: TGTGCCAGCAGCCCAGAGAATTCAGGGGCTGAAAAACTGTTTTTT.

This sequence joins TRBV7-9 and TRBJ2-4; tentatively, D is TRBD2 (6 bases). V gave up 3 bases and J gave up 4 bases, with 10 bases separating them. In germline, CDR1 is SEHNR, CDR2 FQNEAQ (reference sequence). CDR3 length: 14 amino acids. The CDR3 loop reads CASSLSSEKNIQYF. As DNA, the CDR3 is TGTGCCAGCAGCTTGTCTAGCGAAAAAAACATTCAGTACTTC.

V usage is TRBV9 and J usage is TRBJ1-5; possibly TRBD1 for D (6 bases). The CDR3 has 12 residues. Germline values: CDR1 SGDLS, CDR2 YYNGEE. Trimming pared 7 bases from V and 8 bases from J, leaving 13 bases between. CDR3 region: CASGEGGEPQHF. The CDR3 DNA is TGTGCCAGCGGCGAGGGGGGCGAGCCCCAGCATTTT. Filled out from reference TRBV9 and TRBJ1-5, the complete variable domain reads DSGVTQTPKHLITATGQRVTLRCSPRSGDLSVYWYQQSLDQGLQFLIQYYNGEERAKGNILERFSAQQFPDLHSELNLSSLELGDSALYFCASGEGGEPQHFGDGTRLSIL.

The CDR3 DNA is TGTGCCAGCAGCTTGACAGGGGGCGCGGACGAGCAGTACTTC. This translates into CASSLTGGADEQYF. This rearrangement joins TRBV5-5 to TRBJ2-7, with 9 nucleotides matching TRBD1. In germline, CDR1 is SGHKS, CDR2 YYEKEE (reference sequence). The V segment lost 1 base and the J segment 5 bases; nucleotides outside the gene matches: 4. The CDR3 is 14 amino acids. Full variable domain (outside the CDR3, taken from reference TRBV5-5 and TRBJ2-7): DAGVTQSPTHLIKTRGQQVTLRCSPISGHKSVSWYQQVLGQGPQFIFQYYEKEERGRGNFPDRFSARQFPNYSSELNVNALLLGDSALYLCASSLTGGADEQYFGPGTRLTVT.

This clone was picked up one time. The J gene is TRBJ2-7, the V gene TRBV18, with unresolved D. The length of the CDR3 is 12 residues. Trimming removed 2 bases at V and 4 bases at J, with 6 bases between. Germline lookup yields CDR1 KGHSH and CDR2 LQKENI. Here the CDR3 reads CASSPGSYEQYF. CDR3 nucleotides: TGTGCCAGCTCACCAGGAAGTTACGAGCAGTACTTC. Full variable domain (outside the CDR3, taken from reference TRBV18 and TRBJ2-7): NAGVMQNPRHLVRRRGQEARLRCSPMKGHSHVYWYRQLPEEGLKFMVYLQKENIIDESGMPKERFSAEFPKEGPSILRIQQVVRGDSAAYFCASSPGSYEQYFGPGTRLTVT.

In its sample, this clone was seen once. The chain links TRBV4-1 to TRBJ2-7; TRBD1 agrees at 7 bases. After removal of 0 bases from V and 3 bases from J, the junction contained 11 bases not matched to a gene. This CDR3 contains 17 residues. Germline V gene data show CDR1 as MGHRA and CDR2 as YSYEKL. CDR3 loop: CASSQDGGEGANYEQYF. DNA for the CDR3: TGCGCCAGCAGCCAAGATGGGGGTGAGGGGGCCAACTACGAGCAGTACTTC.

The chain is built from TRBV11-2 and TRBJ2-7; tentatively, D is TRBD1 (6 bases). This CDR3 region has 14 residues. Germline assignment: CDR1 SGHAT and CDR2 FQNNGV. V lost 3 bases and J 4 bases, leaving 13 bases between the germline ends. The CDR3 loop reads CASSFGGGLYEQYF. In DNA, the CDR3 is TGTGCCAGCAGCTTTGGGGGCGGCTTATACGAGCAGTACTTC.

This clone was recorded once. The rearrangement links TRBV9 to TRBJ2-7; D perhaps matches TRBD2 (6 bases). V shed 2 bases and J shed 0 bases, with 12 bases lying between them. CDR3 length: 15 residues. Germline CDR1 reads SGDLS; CDR2 reads YYNGEE. CDR3 nucleotide sequence: TGTGCCAGCAGCGTGAGCAGGGACTTCTCCTACGAGCAGTACTTC. Protein: CASSVSRDFSYEQYF.

V and J are TRBV4-1 and TRBJ2-1, with D unresolved. The CDR3 spans 15 residues. The V gene's germline CDR1 is MGHRA and CDR2 YSYEKL. The V and J ends lost 4 bases and 4 bases respectively, with 14 bases between them. The CDR3 region has the DNA TGCGCCAGCAGCCTCAGTCTTCGCGGATACAATGAGCAGTTCTTC. It is translated as CASSLSLRGYNEQFF.

This clone was counted a single time. The chain employs TRBV6-6 and TRBJ2-5; 9 bases fit TRBD1. CDR3 length: 15 residues. Germline CDR1 and CDR2: MNHNY and SVGAGI (reference sequence). J gave up 5 bases and V 0 bases, and 4 bases lay outside the gene matches. The chain's CDR3 is CASSYSRTGEETQYF. The CDR3 DNA follows: TGTGCCAGCAGTTACTCCCGGACAGGGGAGGAGACCCAGTACTTC.